Shown below are 21 T cell receptor beta chains from a single sample sequenced in a study of identical twins. One entry per CDR3 protein results from TCRdb running MiXCR on the 5' RACE reads. The sample includes 1.5 million to 2 million distinct CDR3 sequences, under 35% of them seen just once. The sequencing sample was made of cord blood. Receptors originate from a newborn girl in good health.

The chain has TRBV29-1 and TRBJ1-1, with a tentative D call TRBD1 (5 bases). The CDR3 totals 11 residues. Per germline, CDR1 SQVTM and CDR2 ANQGSEA. The V and J ends lost 3 bases and 5 bases respectively, with 7 bases between them. CDR3 sequence: CSVDGGTEAFF. CDR3 sequence (DNA): TGCAGCGTTGATGGGGGGACTGAAGCTTTCTTT.

The chain recombines TRBV20-1 with TRBJ1-5; 9 bases line up with TRBD1. The CDR3 totals 14 residues. V lost 5 bases to trimming and J lost 1 base; unmatched junction nucleotides: 3. Germline V lookup: CDR1 DFQATT, CDR2 SNEGSKA (reference sequence). In nucleotides, the CDR3 is TGCAGTGCTCAGGACAGGGGAAGCAATCAGCCCCAGCATTTT. Encoded protein: CSAQDRGSNQPQHF.

There are many counts of this clonotype. A junction boundary mismatches the germline segment, possibly from a read error. The chain carries TRBV4-1 and TRBJ2-7; perhaps TRBD1 as D (6 bases). Germline CDR1 MGHRA, CDR2 YSYEKL. There are 14 residues in the CDR3. Written as DNA, the CDR3 is TGTGCCAGCAGTCAGGACAGCTTCTCCTACGAGCAGTACTTC. This encodes CASSQDSFSYEQYF.

Ten or more counts support this clonotype. The chain joins TRBV18 to TRBJ2-3; D is undetermined. This CDR3 is 14 amino acids long. The germline V and J ends were trimmed by 1 base and 0 bases, with 5 bases remaining between them. Germline V CDR1 and CDR2: KGHSH, LQKENI. This CDR3 reads CASSPLDSTDTQYF. Written as DNA, the CDR3 is TGTGCCAGCTCACCACTTGACAGCACAGATACGCAGTATTTT.

A remark on this clonotype: As the CDR3 is not closed by the conserved phenylalanine or tryptophan, this likely results from a read error. The chain uses TRBV18 and TRBJ2-7; either TRBD1 or TRBD2 may fit D (6 bases each). The germline V and J ends were trimmed by 8 bases and 0 bases, with 11 bases remaining between them. From germline, CDR1 is KGHSH and CDR2 LQKENI. The CDR3 is 13 amino acids. CDR3 protein: CASRGGSSYEQYL. The CDR3 nucleotides are TGTGCCAGCCGAGGGGGGAGCTCCTACGAGCAGTACCTC.

The rearrangement links TRBV28 to TRBJ1-2; possibly TRBD1 for D (6 bases). The CDR3 spans 15 residues. Germline CDR1 is MDHEN and CDR2 is SYDVKM. V gave up 3 bases and J gave up 8 bases, with 19 bases separating them. The chain's CDR3 is CASSFRVRGEGGYTF. The CDR3 bases are TGTGCCAGCAGTTTCCGAGTAAGGGGGGAAGGAGGCTACACCTTC.

The count of this clonotype is one. V usage is TRBV6-5 and J usage is TRBJ2-7, with D hard to call. From germline, CDR1 is MNHEY and CDR2 SVGAGI. The V and J ends lost 8 bases and 7 bases respectively, with 15 bases between them. The CDR3 is 12 residues long. CDR3 in DNA: TGTGCCAGCCTCTCCGTTTCTGGGGAGCAGTACTTC. Residues: CASLSVSGEQYF.

This clonotype was detected many times. The CDR3 DNA reads TGTGCCAGCAGTGGAACCGGGACAGATACCCAAGAGACCCAGTACTTC. This gives the protein CASSGTGTDTQETQYF. V gene TRBV25-1 combines with J gene TRBJ2-5; 7 nucleotides agree with TRBD1. The ends lost 4 bases at V and 1 base at J; junction bases unmatched: 9. The germline V gene has CDR1 MGHDK and CDR2 SYGVNS. This CDR3 comprises 16 residues. Drawing the rest from reference TRBV25-1 and TRBJ2-5, the complete variable domain is EADIYQTPRYLVIGTGKKITLECSQTMGHDKMYWYQQDPGMELHLIHYSYGVNSTEKGDLSSESTVSRIRTEHFPLTLESARPSHTSQYLCASSGTGTDTQETQYFGPGTRLLVL.

This clonotype was seen a handful of times. The CDR3 is CASTMGGYYEQYF. The CDR3, as DNA: TGTGCCAGCACCATGGGCGGATACTACGAGCAGTACTTC. The J gene is TRBJ2-5, the V gene TRBV25-1, with D hard to call. The J call may be wrong; the DNA end is better matched by TRBJ2-7. This CDR3 is built from 13 residues. Germline V CDR1 and CDR2: MGHDK, SYGVNS.

The V call is TRBV25-1, the J call TRBJ1-2, with a weak D call TRBD1 (6 bases). The CDR3 runs to 14 residues. Germline V gives CDR1 MGHDK, CDR2 SYGVNS. V was cut by 2 bases and J by 5 bases, with 12 bases left in between. CDR3 sequence reads: CASSEAGDGYGYTF. The CDR3 bases are TGTGCCAGCAGTGAAGCAGGGGATGGGTATGGCTACACCTTC.

This clonotype was found once. The chain links TRBV6-5 to TRBJ2-1; 9 bases line up with TRBD2. The CDR3 is 16 amino acids. The germline CDR1 and CDR2 sequences are MNHEY and SVGAGI. The V segment lost 6 bases and the J segment 3 bases; nucleotides outside the gene matches: 9. The DNA of the CDR3 is TGTGCCAGCAGGCCGAGACTAGCGGAGATCTACAATGAGCAGTTCTTC. Its translation: CASRPRLAEIYNEQFF.

This clonotype has only a few counts. This rearrangement joins TRBV10-3 to TRBJ2-3; D is uncertain. The CDR3 has 14 residues. Trimming cost V 7 bases and J 2 bases, with 13 bases left between them. In germline, CDR1 is ENHRY, CDR2 SYGVKD. The CDR3 bases are TGTGCCATCACCCCCGGAAGGCACACAGATACGCAGTATTTT. Its translation is CAITPGRHTDTQYF.

This clonotype was recorded once. This chain links TRBV18 with TRBJ1-2; D is possibly TRBD1 (6 bases). Between the trimmed V and J ends, which lost 8 bases and 7 bases, there was a span of 26 bases. Per germline, CDR1 KGHSH and CDR2 LQKENI. The CDR3 has 16 residues. The CDR3 nucleotides read TGTGCCAGCAGTTCCCAATCCCACAGGGCGGAGGGTGGCTACACCTTC. Translating gives CASSSQSHRAEGGYTF.

The rearrangement uses TRBV5-1 and TRBJ2-3, with TRBD1 as a possible D gene (6 bases). Trimming shortened V by 1 base and J by 1 base, and 13 bases separated the two germline ends. This CDR3 comprises 16 residues. Germline lookup yields CDR1 SGHRS and CDR2 YFSETQ. CDR3 amino acids: CASSLLPAGGTDTQYF. CDR3 nucleotides: TGCGCCAGCAGCTTGTTGCCCGCAGGGGGCACAGATACGCAGTATTTT.

This clonotype turned up a few times. The chain carries TRBV19 and TRBJ2-1, with TRBD1 matching over 9 bases. The J segment lost 7 bases and the V segment lost 6 bases, leaving 4 bases of the junction unmatched. Germline lookup yields CDR1 LNHDA and CDR2 SQIVND (reference sequence). The length of the CDR3 is 13 residues. The CDR3 here is CASRGQGRNEQFF. In nucleotides, the CDR3 is TGTGCCAGTAGGGGACAGGGACGGAATGAGCAGTTCTTC.

This clonotype was recorded a few times. The gene calls are TRBV5-1 and TRBJ2-4; D might be TRBD1 or TRBD2, each matching 5 bases. CDR1 is SGHRS, CDR2 YFSETQ, per germline. Trimming left V 5 bases short and J 4 bases short, with 22 bases between. The CDR3 contains 17 residues. CDR3 sequence (DNA): TGCGCCAGCAGGGACGGGTACCGGGGCCTAGGGAAAAACATTCAGTACTTC. Its translation: CASRDGYRGLGKNIQYF.

The chain links TRBV5-4 to TRBJ1-1; 8 bases are shared with TRBD1. Germline V CDR1 and CDR2: SGHNT, YYREEE (reference sequence). Losses at the gene ends were 1 base for V and 10 bases for J; bases not matched to a gene: 9. This CDR3 has 14 residues. This CDR3 is CASSLMTGEVGAFF. DNA of the CDR3: TGTGCCAGCAGCTTGATGACAGGGGAAGTGGGAGCTTTCTTT. Drawing the rest from reference TRBV5-4 and TRBJ1-1, the complete variable domain is ETGVTQSPTHLIKTRGQQVTLRCSSQSGHNTVSWYQQALGQGPQFIFQYYREEENGRGNFPPRFSGLQFPNYSSELNVNALELDDSALYLCASSLMTGEVGAFFGQGTRLTVV.

The rearrangement joins TRBV25-1 to TRBJ1-2; D unresolved. This CDR3 contains 12 residues. Deletions cut 6 bases from V and 4 bases from J, with 9 bases between. The V gene's germline CDR1 is MGHDK and CDR2 SYGVNS. CDR3 region: CASRDPTYGYTF. In DNA, the CDR3 is TGTGCCAGCAGAGACCCAACCTATGGCTACACCTTC.

This clonotype was found once. The chain links TRBV7-9 to TRBJ2-1; D possibly corresponds to TRBD2 (6 bases). The last part of the DNA fits TRBJ2-7 better; the J call may be wrong. Looked up from germline, CDR1 is SEHNR and CDR2 is FQNEAQ (reference sequence). The CDR3 covers 15 residues. In DNA form, the CDR3 reads TGTGCCAGCAGCTTGTGGTCTAGCGCCTACAATGAGCAGTACTTC. It yields the protein CASSLWSSAYNEQYF.

This rearrangement joins TRBV20-1 to TRBJ1-2, with 7 bases lining up with TRBD1. The CDR3 runs 12 residues. Germline V gene lookup returns CDR1 DFQATT and CDR2 SNEGSKA (reference sequence). J gave up 4 bases and V 6 bases, and 5 bases lay outside the gene matches. The CDR3 DNA reads as TGCAGTGCAGTCGACAGGGCCTATGGCTACACCTTC. Its translation is CSAVDRAYGYTF.

This chain uses TRBV29-1 with TRBJ2-7, with 7 bases that match TRBD2. The germline V gene encodes CDR1 SQVTM and CDR2 ANQGSEA. The CDR3 is 14 amino acids. Losses at the gene ends were 6 bases for V and 2 bases for J; bases not matched to a gene: 10. The CDR3 is CSVYPGEGTYEQYF. The CDR3 DNA sequence: TGCAGCGTATACCCCGGGGAGGGGACCTACGAGCAGTACTTC.